These T cell receptor beta chains were read from a single sample in a study of blood T cells in healthy people across ages. Each CDR3 protein gets one entry after TCRdb re-called the 5' RACE reads with MiXCR. Of some 790,000 distinct CDR3 sequences in the sample, 25% to 35% were seen once. Sequenced: blood. The receptors shown here come from an elderly woman in good health. The CDR3 runs from the conserved cysteine through the conserved F or W. D genes are given only for firm matches. Only part of the rows carry a size: once, few, many, or a class if the clone is expanded.

d_gene	abundance	j_gene	v_gene	CDR3nt	CDR3aa
-	once	TRBJ2-5	TRBV12-3/TRBV12-4	TGTGCCAGCAGTTCCCCAGAGGGGGTCCAGTACTTC	CASSSPEGVQYF
-	-	TRBJ2-2	TRBV11-1	TGTGCCAGCAGCCGCGACAGTCACACCGGGGAGCTGTTTTTT	CASSRDSHTGELFF
-	few	TRBJ2-3	TRBV30	TGTGCCTGGAGTGTATTTAAGGGGACCCTCCAGAGAGATACGCAGTATTTT	CAWSVFKGTLQRDTQYF
-	once	TRBJ2-2	TRBV2	TGTGCCAGCAATATAGGAGGCACCGGGGAGCTGTTTTTT	CASNIGGTGELFF
-	few	TRBJ1-1	TRBV7-2	TGTGCCAGCGACAACACTGAAGCTTTCTTT	CASDNTEAFF
TRBD2	-	TRBJ2-3	TRBV7-3	TGTGCCAGCAGCCCCATAGCGGGAGGGCCCCCAGATACGCAGTATTTT	CASSPIAGGPPDTQYF
-	many	TRBJ1-1	TRBV12-3/TRBV12-4	TGTGCCAGCAGGGGGCTTTCGGGGAACACTGAAGCTTTCTTT	CASRGLSGNTEAFF
-	-	TRBJ2-2	TRBV25-1	TGTGCCAGCAGTGAATTCCAGGCTGGGGGCGTAAGTAGGAGTAACACCGGGGAGCTGTTTTTT	CASSEFQAGGVSRSNTGELFF
-	-	TRBJ1-5	TRBV7-2	TGTGCCAGCAGCCTCCGAGGGGGGGCGGGACAGCCCCAGCATTTT	CASSLRGGAGQPQHF
-	many	TRBJ1-1	TRBV7-2	TGTGCCAGCAGCTTAGCCGGTTGGAGGAACACTGAAGCTTTCTTT	CASSLAGWRNTEAFF
-	few	TRBJ2-2	TRBV19	TGTGCCAGTAGTCCCCGAATTGTGACCACGAACACCGGGGAGCTGTTTTTT	CASSPRIVTTNTGELFF
-	many	TRBJ2-4	TRBV7-9	TGTGCCAGCAGTCTGGGAGCCAAAAACATTCAGTACTTC	CASSLGAKNIQYF
-	few	TRBJ1-2	TRBV3-1	TGTGCCAGCAGCCAAGAAGGAGACGGCTGCACCTTC	CASSQEGDGCTF
TRBD1	many	TRBJ2-1	TRBV7-2	TGTGCCAGCGGAATACAGGGGTGGGATGAGCAGTTCTTC	CASGIQGWDEQFF
TRBD2	-	TRBJ2-1	TRBV20-1	TGCAGTGCTAGAGGCGCGGGACTAGTAAATGAGCAGTTCTTC	CSARGAGLVNEQFF
-	many	TRBJ1-1	TRBV7-2	TGTGCCAGCAGCCCTGGGCGGATTAACACTGAAGCTTTCTTT	CASSPGRINTEAFF
-	-	TRBJ1-6	TRBV20-1	TGCGGTGCTAGGGGGTCTTTCTCTAATTCACCCCTCCACTTT	CGARGSFSNSPLHF
-	-	TRBJ1-5	TRBV2	TGTGCCAGCAGCCAAATTGCGTCTCAGCCCCAGCATTTT	CASSQIASQPQHF
-	-	TRBJ2-5	TRBV5-1	TGCGCCAGCAGCTTGATGGGGGGATCAGGGGAGACCCAGTACTTC	CASSLMGGSGETQYF
TRBD1	few	TRBJ1-1	TRBV20-1	TGCAGTGCTAGTTTCAGGGGGTCCGACACTGAAGCTTTCTTT	CSASFRGSDTEAFF
TRBD1	-	TRBJ1-6	TRBV7-6	TGTGCCAGCAGCCCGAGGACAGGGGGACCCCGCCACTTT	CASSPRTGGPRHF
-	many	TRBJ2-3	TRBV6-5	TGTGCCAGCAGAGGAGACAGTTACTACACAGATACGCAGTATTTT	CASRGDSYYTDTQYF
-	many	TRBJ1-2	TRBV5-1	TGCGCCAGCAGCTCAGGGGCCTCCGGATCGGCCTATGGCTACACCTTC	CASSSGASGSAYGYTF
-	-	TRBJ2-7	TRBV18	TGTGTCAGCTCACCGATGGGGCACGAGCAGTACTTC	CVSSPMGHEQYF
-	few	TRBJ1-1	TRBV20-1	TGCAGTGCTAGAGGGGGGGCTGGCACTGAAGCTTTCTTT	CSARGGAGTEAFF
-	-	TRBJ2-5	TRBV30	TGTGCCTGGAGTGTTAGGAGTCGGGAGACCCAGTACTTC	CAWSVRSRETQYF
TRBD1	-	TRBJ1-5	TRBV20-1	TGCAGTGCTAGAGCACCTTTTAAGGGGACAGGGTCTAATCAGCCCCAGCATTTT	CSARAPFKGTGSNQPQHF
-	-	TRBJ2-4	TRBV28	TGTGCCAGCAGTTCAGGGGGGAAGCAGTACTTC	CASSSGGKQYF